This entry lists 18 T cell receptor beta chains sequenced from one sample in a study of spatial heterogeneity in lung cancer. MiXCR was run by TCRdb on the 5' RACE reads, yielding one entry per CDR3 protein. The sample shows approximately 47,000 distinct CDR3 sequences, approximately 7.6% of them seen only once. Time point described: sample taken at primary tumor resection. Without sorting, whole RNA was sequenced from tumor, nontumor lung or frozen PBMC. Sequenced material: PBMCs, taken at surgery. All receptors derive from a female donor with early-stage non-small cell lung cancer.

V gene TRBV7-2 combines with J gene TRBJ2-1; no clear D. Per germline, CDR1 SGHTA and CDR2 FQGNSA. Trimming stripped 2 bases from V and 7 bases from J, with 12 bases between. This CDR3 has 14 residues. For the CDR3, the DNA is TGTGCCAGCAGCTTAACTGGGGTTTCTAATGAGCAGTTCTTC. Its protein is CASSLTGVSNEQFF.

Worth noting for this clonotype: A junction boundary mismatches the germline segment, possibly from a read error. The chain is built from TRBV7-9 and TRBJ1-2, with D possibly matching TRBD1 (5 bases). The CDR3 has 15 amino acids. CDR1 is SEHNR, CDR2 FQNEAQ, per germline (reference sequence). For the CDR3, the DNA is TGTGCCAGCAGCCCGGGACCGTACACTAACTGTGGCTACACCTTC. Protein product: CASSPGPYTNCGYTF.

The chain recombines TRBV20-1 with TRBJ1-1; D is possibly TRBD1 (5 bases). The CDR3 runs to 15 residues. Germline assignment: CDR1 DFQATT and CDR2 SNEGSKA (reference sequence). Deletions cut 0 bases from V and 0 bases from J, with 11 bases between. The CDR3 loop is CSAREGVGVNTEAFF. The CDR3 DNA sequence: TGCAGTGCTAGAGAAGGGGTAGGAGTGAACACTGAAGCTTTCTTT.

This clonotype was seen only a few times. The chain carries TRBV7-8 and TRBJ1-5, with a weak D call TRBD1 (6 bases). CDR1 is SGHVS and CDR2 is FQNEAQ in the germline V gene. The length of the CDR3 is 14 residues. Trimming shortened V by 5 bases and J by 5 bases, and 13 bases separated the two germline ends. The CDR3 protein is CASSLLNRDQPQHF. The DNA for the CDR3 is TGTGCCAGCAGCCTACTAAACAGGGATCAGCCCCAGCATTTT.

This clonotype was observed a few times. This chain links TRBV30 with TRBJ2-1; a possible D gene is TRBD2 (5 bases). The CDR3 spans 12 residues. CDR1 is GTSNPN, CDR2 SVGIG, per germline (reference sequence). V lost 3 bases and J 13 bases, leaving 16 bases between the germline ends. CDR3 amino acids: CAWSPSSIFQFF. The DNA of the CDR3 is TGTGCCTGGAGCCCTTCTAGCATCTTTCAGTTCTTC.

This clonotype was detected a few times. The V and J genes are TRBV30 and TRBJ1-4; the D is unclear. This CDR3 region has 12 residues. Trimming shortened V by 1 base and J by 4 bases, and 4 bases separated the two germline ends. In germline, CDR1 is GTSNPN, CDR2 SVGIG (reference sequence). This CDR3 is CAWSGVNEKLFF. The CDR3 DNA sequence: TGTGCCTGGAGTGGGGTTAATGAAAAACTGTTTTTT.

This clonotype was recorded many times. A junction end diverges from the germline sequence, so it may reflect a read error. The chain couples TRBV20-1 to TRBJ1-2; 7 bases match TRBD1. CDR3 length equals 11 residues. Germline lookup yields CDR1 DFQATT and CDR2 SNEGSKA (reference sequence). The CDR3 is CSARLYPGQSF. Here the CDR3 DNA reads TGCAGTGCTAGACTCTATCCGGGACAGAGCTTC.

This clonotype occurred many times. The J gene is TRBJ1-6, the V gene TRBV5-1, with D unresolved. From germline, CDR1 is SGHRS and CDR2 YFSETQ. Trimming removed 0 bases at V and 7 bases at J, with 11 bases between. There are 15 residues in the CDR3. Here the CDR3 reads CASSLADATNSPLHF. CDR3 bases: TGCGCCAGCAGCTTGGCGGACGCGACCAATTCACCCCTCCACTTT.

In this sample, this clonotype turned up many times. The rearrangement links TRBV12-3 or TRBV12-4 to TRBJ1-2, with D possibly matching TRBD1 (5 bases). The V end lost 2 bases, the J end lost 2 bases, and 9 bases lay between the germline ends. The CDR3 runs 14 residues. As DNA, the CDR3 is TGTGCCAGCAGTTTAAACAGGCTAAACTATGGCTACACCTTC. This sequence encodes CASSLNRLNYGYTF.

This clonotype has a handful of counts. Written as DNA, the CDR3 is TGTGCCAGCAGCCTCCAGACAGGGGGCGGAACGAATGAGCAGTTCTTC. Residues: CASSLQTGGGTNEQFF. The chain recombines TRBV7-2 with TRBJ2-1; 10 nucleotides line up with TRBD1. V lost 5 bases, J lost 7 bases, and 11 bases stayed unmatched. The CDR3 loop spans 16 amino acids. The V gene's germline CDR1 is SGHTA and CDR2 FQGNSA.

The sample holds many counts of this clonotype. The chain links TRBV18 to TRBJ2-5; maybe TRBD1 (6 bases). CDR1 is KGHSH and CDR2 is LQKENI in the germline V gene. This CDR3 has 15 amino acids. V was clipped by 5 bases and J by 5 bases, with 18 bases between them. CDR3: CASSTETGHGETQYF. Written as DNA, the CDR3 is TGTGCCAGCTCAACTGAAACAGGGCACGGTGAGACCCAGTACTTC.

The rearrangement joins TRBV29-1 to TRBJ2-6; TRBD1 or TRBD2 may be the D gene (5 bases each). This CDR3 is built from 16 residues. The germline V gene encodes CDR1 SQVTM and CDR2 ANQGSEA. The germline V and J ends were trimmed by 4 bases and 1 base, with 14 bases remaining between them. This chain's CDR3 is CSVGGPGTSGANVLTF. CDR3 DNA sequence: TGCAGCGTTGGGGGACCCGGGACGTCTGGGGCCAACGTCCTGACTTTC.

This clonotype was observed a few times. The CDR3 protein is CASSLQGSSYNSPLHF. Here the CDR3 DNA reads TGTGCCAGCTCCCTTCAGGGGAGCTCCTATAATTCACCCCTCCACTTT. This chain connects TRBV18 to TRBJ1-6; possibly TRBD1 for D (6 bases). V dropped 6 bases and J dropped 0 bases, with 12 bases sitting between them. CDR1 KGHSH and CDR2 LQKENI come from the germline V gene. CDR3 size: 16 residues.

At least ten counts were recorded for this clonotype. The rearrangement links TRBV12-3 or TRBV12-4 to TRBJ2-1; a weak D match, TRBD2 (7 bases). V dropped 3 bases and J dropped 9 bases, with 9 bases sitting between them. This CDR3 comprises 12 residues. Here the CDR3 reads CASSLGGAEQFF. For the CDR3, the DNA is TGTGCCAGCAGTTTGGGGGGGGCTGAGCAGTTCTTC.

This clonotype showed up many times. The V and J genes are TRBV29-1 and TRBJ1-4, with 8 bases lining up with TRBD1. J lost 8 bases, V lost 7 bases, and 6 bases had no gene match. The CDR3 extends over 12 amino acids. Looked up from germline, CDR1 is SQVTM and CDR2 is ANQGSEA. This CDR3 is CSAGQGREKLFF. The CDR3 DNA is TGCAGCGCCGGACAGGGTCGAGAAAAACTGTTTTTT.

This clonotype was recorded a few times. V is TRBV12-3 or TRBV12-4 and J is TRBJ1-5; D gene uncertain. The CDR3 is 15 residues long. The V and J ends lost 6 bases and 4 bases respectively, with 16 bases between them. CDR3 protein: CASSLWGVPNQPQHF. The CDR3 DNA follows: TGTGCCAGCAGCTTGTGGGGAGTTCCTAATCAGCCCCAGCATTTT.

In this sample, this clonotype turned up many times. The rearrangement uses TRBV6-6 and TRBJ1-2, with D unclear. CDR3 length: 13 amino acids. V lost 7 bases and J lost 8, with 17 bases in between. Germline loops: CDR1 MNHNY, CDR2 SVGAGI (reference sequence). The CDR3 DNA reads TGTGCCAGCACCCGAGACCAAAGAGGGGGCTACACCTTC. Protein product: CASTRDQRGGYTF.

This clonotype turned up a few times. This rearrangement joins TRBV3-1 to TRBJ2-3; TRBD2 aligns across 10 bases. There are 14 residues in the CDR3. The germline V gene has CDR1 LGHDT and CDR2 YNNKEL (reference sequence). After removal of 4 bases from V and 8 bases from J, the junction contained 6 bases not matched to a gene. DNA of the CDR3: TGTGCCAGCAGCCCGGGACTAGCGATCGGTACGCAGTATTTT. The encoded protein is CASSPGLAIGTQYF.